Sequencing of this T cell receptor (beta chain) was carried out in a study of shared clonotypes between healthy human individuals. Study-level background: Per-donor plates numbered three CD4 naive, three CD4 memory, two CD8 naive and one CD8 memory.

The CDR3 consists of 14 residues. Trimming cost V 3 bases and J 10 bases, with 18 bases left between them. Germline CDR1 is KGHSH and CDR2 is LQKENI. Per the original methods: ImmunoSEQ sequences covered only the junction and lacked quality scores; filtering therefore differed. TCRdb's table, derived via immunoSEQ multiplex PCR, lists solely in-frame clones and lacks some. The D gene and trimming were derived from the DNA, and the V and J assignments and clone size from that table. In the table there are more than 2 million clones, roughly 94% of which are singletons. The receptor's source is a man aged 18-30 years in good health. V is TRBV18 and J is TRBJ1-1; D gene uncertain. Input material: naive CD4+ T cells sorted from blood. Subset: CD45RA+ positively selected. In DNA form, the CDR3 reads TGTGCCAGCTCACCTCTAGAACAGAATTTTGGAGCTTTCTTT. Amino acids: CASSPLEQNFGAFF.